This TCR beta chain was documented in a study of technical replicates of blood from several donors. The CDR3 covers 14 residues. The V end lost 0 bases, the J end lost 5 bases, and 10 bases lay between the germline ends. Germline V gene lookup returns CDR1 MNHEY and CDR2 SVGAGI. TCRdb's table, derived via immunoSEQ multiplex PCR, lists solely in-frame clones and lacks some. The sample shows around 97,000 clones, around 96% of them seen only once. The sequencing sample was made of T cells isolated from PBMCs. This clonotype was obtained from a human donor in good health. V and J are TRBV6-5 and TRBJ2-5, with D unclear. The CDR3 region is CASSYSNQAETQYF. The DNA of the CDR3 is TGTGCCAGCAGTTACTCGAATCAGGCGGAGACCCAGTACTTC.